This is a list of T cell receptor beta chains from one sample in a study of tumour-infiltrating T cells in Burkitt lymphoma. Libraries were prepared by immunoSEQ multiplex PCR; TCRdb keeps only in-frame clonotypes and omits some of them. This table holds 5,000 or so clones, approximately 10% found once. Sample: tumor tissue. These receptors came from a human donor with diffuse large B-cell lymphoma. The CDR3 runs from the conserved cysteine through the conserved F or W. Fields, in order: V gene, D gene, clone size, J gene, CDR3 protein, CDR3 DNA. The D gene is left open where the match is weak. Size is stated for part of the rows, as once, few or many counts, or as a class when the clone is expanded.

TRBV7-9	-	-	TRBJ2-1	CASSLVPPGGKKFF	TGTGCCAGCAGCTTAGTGCCCCCAGGGGGGAAGAAGTTCTTC
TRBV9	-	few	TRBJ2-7	CASSVGAGRDEQYF	TGTGCCAGCAGCGTAGGTGCAGGTAGGGACGAGCAGTACTTC
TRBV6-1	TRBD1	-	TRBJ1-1	CASRQGSMNTEAFF	TGTGCCAGCCGACAGGGGTCCATGAACACTGAAGCTTTCTTT
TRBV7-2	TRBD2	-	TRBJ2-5	CASSSNLGGTWETQYF	TGTGCCAGCAGCTCGAACCTCGGGGGGACGTGGGAGACCCAGTACTTC
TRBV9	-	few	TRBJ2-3	CASSVVPGDGTDTQYF	TGTGCCAGCAGCGTAGTTCCGGGGGACGGCACAGATACGCAGTATTTT
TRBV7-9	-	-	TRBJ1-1	CASSGGHGDMNTEAFF	TGTGCCAGCAGCGGAGGACATGGGGACATGAACACTGAAGCTTTCTTT
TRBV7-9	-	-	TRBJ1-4	CASSFPGGGSLNEKLFF	TGTGCCAGCAGCTTCCCGGGGGGCGGGTCCCTTAATGAAAAACTGTTTTTT
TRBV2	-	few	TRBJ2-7	CASGRAAWQYF	TGTGCCAGCGGTAGAGCGGCCTGGCAGTACTTC
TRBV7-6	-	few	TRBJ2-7	CASSPLGGYEQYF	TGTGCCAGCAGCCCACTGGGGGGTTACGAGCAGTACTTC
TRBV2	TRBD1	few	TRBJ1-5	CASSIQGQPQHF	TGTGCCAGCAGTATACAGGGGCAGCCCCAGCATTTT
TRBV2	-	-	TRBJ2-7	CASSGAESSYEQYF	TGTGCCAGCAGTGGAGCTGAAAGCTCCTACGAGCAGTACTTC
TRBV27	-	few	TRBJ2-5	CASSPTPRQALYQETQYF	TGTGCCAGCAGTCCAACCCCTCGACAGGCCCTGTACCAAGAGACCCAGTACTTC
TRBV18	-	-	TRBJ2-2	CASSPQGSTGELFF	TGTGCCAGCTCACCACAAGGTAGCACCGGGGAGCTGTTTTTT
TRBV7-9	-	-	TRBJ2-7	CASSLIDGGSKEYEQYF	TGTGCCAGCAGCTTAATCGACGGGGGATCTAAAGAGTACGAGCAGTACTTC